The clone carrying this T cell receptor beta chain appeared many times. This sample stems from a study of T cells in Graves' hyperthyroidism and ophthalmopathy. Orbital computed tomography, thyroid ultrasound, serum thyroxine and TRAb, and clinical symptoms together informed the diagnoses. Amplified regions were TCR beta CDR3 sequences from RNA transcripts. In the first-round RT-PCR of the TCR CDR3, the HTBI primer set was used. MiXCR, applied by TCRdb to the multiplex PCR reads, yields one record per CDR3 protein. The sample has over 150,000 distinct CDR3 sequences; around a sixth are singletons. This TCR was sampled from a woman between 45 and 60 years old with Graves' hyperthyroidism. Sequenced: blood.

This CDR3 reads CSASGREGRSETQYF. The CDR3 coding sequence is TGCAGTGCTAGTGGGCGGGAGGGCCGTTCTGAGACCCAGTACTTC. The chain recombines TRBV20-1 with TRBJ2-5; 9 bases align to TRBD2. Germline V lookup: CDR1 DFQATT, CDR2 SNEGSKA (reference sequence). This CDR3 is 15 amino acids long. V lost 3 bases, J lost 5 bases, and 10 bases stayed unmatched.